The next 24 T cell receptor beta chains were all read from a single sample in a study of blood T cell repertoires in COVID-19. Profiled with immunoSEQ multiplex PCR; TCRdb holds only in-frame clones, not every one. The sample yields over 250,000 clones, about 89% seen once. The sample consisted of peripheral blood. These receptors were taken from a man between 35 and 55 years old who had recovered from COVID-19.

In nucleotides, the CDR3 is TGTGCCAGCAGTTTATCCCGTAATGAGCAGTTCTTC. It encodes CASSLSRNEQFF. V usage is TRBV27 and J usage is TRBJ2-1; no firm D call. The V end was cut by 0 bases, the J end by 7 bases, with 4 bases between. The CDR3 is 12 amino acids. CDR1 and CDR2 from the germline V gene are MNHEY and SMNVEV (reference sequence).

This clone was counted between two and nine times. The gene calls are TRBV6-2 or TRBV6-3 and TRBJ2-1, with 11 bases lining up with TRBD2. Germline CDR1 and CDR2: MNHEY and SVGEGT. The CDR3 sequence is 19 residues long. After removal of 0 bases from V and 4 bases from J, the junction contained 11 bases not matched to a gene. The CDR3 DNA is TGTGCCAGCAGTTACTCGAAAGTACTTGGGACTAGCGGATACAATGAGCAGTTCTTC. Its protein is CASSYSKVLGTSGYNEQFF.

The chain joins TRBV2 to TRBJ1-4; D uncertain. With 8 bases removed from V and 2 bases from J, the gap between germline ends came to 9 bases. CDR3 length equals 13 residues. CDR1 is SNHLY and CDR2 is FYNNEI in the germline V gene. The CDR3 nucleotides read TGTGCCAGCTCAAGCGGGACTAATGAAAAACTGTTTTTT. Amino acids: CASSSGTNEKLFF.

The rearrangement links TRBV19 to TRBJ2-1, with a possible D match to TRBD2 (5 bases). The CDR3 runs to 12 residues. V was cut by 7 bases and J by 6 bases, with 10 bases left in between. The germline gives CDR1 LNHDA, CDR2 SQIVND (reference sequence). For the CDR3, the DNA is TGTGCCAGTATCAGCGGCTTCAATGAGCAGTTCTTC. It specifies CASISGFNEQFF.

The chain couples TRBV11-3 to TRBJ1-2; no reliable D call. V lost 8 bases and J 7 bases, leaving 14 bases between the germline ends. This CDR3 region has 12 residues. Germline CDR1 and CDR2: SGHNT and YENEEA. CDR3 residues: CASGPGWCGYTF. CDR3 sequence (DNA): TGTGCCAGCGGTCCCGGGTGGTGTGGCTACACCTTC. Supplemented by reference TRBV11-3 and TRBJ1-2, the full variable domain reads EAGVVQSPRYKIIEKKQPVAFWCNPISGHNTLYWYLQNLGQGPELLIRYENEEAVDDSQLPKDRFSAERLKGVDSTLKIQPAELGDSAVYLCASGPGWCGYTFGSGTRLTVV.

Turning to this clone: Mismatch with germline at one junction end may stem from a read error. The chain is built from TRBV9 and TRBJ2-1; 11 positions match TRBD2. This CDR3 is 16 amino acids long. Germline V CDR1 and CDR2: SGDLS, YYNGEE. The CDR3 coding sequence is TGTGCCAGCAACGTAGACGGGACTAGCGGTTACAATGAGCAGTTCTTC. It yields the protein CASNVDGTSGYNEQFF.

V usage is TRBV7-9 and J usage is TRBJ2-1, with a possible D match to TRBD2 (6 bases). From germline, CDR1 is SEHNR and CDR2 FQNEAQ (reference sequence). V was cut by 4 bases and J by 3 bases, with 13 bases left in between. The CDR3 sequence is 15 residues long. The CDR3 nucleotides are TGTGCCAGCAGCTCCTCCGGGACTTTCTACAATGAGCAGTTCTTC. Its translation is CASSSSGTFYNEQFF.

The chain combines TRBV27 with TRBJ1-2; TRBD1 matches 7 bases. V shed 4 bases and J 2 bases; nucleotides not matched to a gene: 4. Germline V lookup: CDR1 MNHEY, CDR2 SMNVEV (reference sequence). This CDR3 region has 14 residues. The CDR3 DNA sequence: TGTGCCAGCAGTTCAGGGGGGACGAACTATGGCTACACCTTC. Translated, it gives CASSSGGTNYGYTF.

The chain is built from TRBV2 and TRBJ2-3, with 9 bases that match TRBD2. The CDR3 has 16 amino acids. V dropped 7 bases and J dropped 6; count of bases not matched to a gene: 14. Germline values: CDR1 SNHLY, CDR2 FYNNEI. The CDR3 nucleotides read TGTGCCAGCAATACTTTAGCGGGGGAGAAACGGGATACGCAGTATTTT. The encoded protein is CASNTLAGEKRDTQYF.

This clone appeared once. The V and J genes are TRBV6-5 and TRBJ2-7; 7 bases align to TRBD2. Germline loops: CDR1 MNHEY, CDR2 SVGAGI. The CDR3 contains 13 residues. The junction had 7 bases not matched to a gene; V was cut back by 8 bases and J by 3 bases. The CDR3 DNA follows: TGTGCCAGCCGGTCTAGCGGTTTCTACGAGCAGTACTTC. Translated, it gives CASRSSGFYEQYF.

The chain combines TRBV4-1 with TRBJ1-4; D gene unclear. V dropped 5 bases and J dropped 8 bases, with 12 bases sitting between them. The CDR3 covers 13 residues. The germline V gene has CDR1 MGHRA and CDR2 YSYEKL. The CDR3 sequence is CASSTRRGEKLFF. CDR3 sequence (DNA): TGCGCCAGCAGCACGCGAAGAGGGGAAAAACTGTTTTTT.

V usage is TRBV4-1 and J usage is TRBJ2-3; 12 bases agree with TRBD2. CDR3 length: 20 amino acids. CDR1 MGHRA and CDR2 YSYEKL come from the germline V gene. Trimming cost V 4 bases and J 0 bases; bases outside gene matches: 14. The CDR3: CASSPQGVPSGGASTDTQYF. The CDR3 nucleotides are TGCGCCAGCAGCCCGCAAGGGGTGCCTAGCGGGGGGGCAAGCACAGATACGCAGTATTTT.

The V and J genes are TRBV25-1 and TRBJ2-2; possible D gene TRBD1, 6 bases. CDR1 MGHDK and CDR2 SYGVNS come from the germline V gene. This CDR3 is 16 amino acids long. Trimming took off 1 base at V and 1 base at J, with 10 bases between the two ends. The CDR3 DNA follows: TGTGCCAGCAGTGAATCAGGGGTGCAGAACACCGGGGAGCTGTTTTTT. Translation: CASSESGVQNTGELFF.

CDR3 protein: CASSFLPRDTQYF. The CDR3 DNA is TGTGCCAGCAGTTTCCTCCCGCGAGATACGCAGTATTTT. The chain recombines TRBV27 with TRBJ2-3; D uncertain. Per germline, CDR1 MNHEY and CDR2 SMNVEV (reference sequence). V gave up 3 bases and J gave up 5 bases, with 9 bases separating them. CDR3 size: 13 residues.

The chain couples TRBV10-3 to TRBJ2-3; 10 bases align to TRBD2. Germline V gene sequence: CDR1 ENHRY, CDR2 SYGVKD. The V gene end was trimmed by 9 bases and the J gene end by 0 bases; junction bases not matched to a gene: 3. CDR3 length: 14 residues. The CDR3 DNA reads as TGTGCCATTACTAGCGGGGAGAGCACAGATACGCAGTATTTT. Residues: CAITSGESTDTQYF.

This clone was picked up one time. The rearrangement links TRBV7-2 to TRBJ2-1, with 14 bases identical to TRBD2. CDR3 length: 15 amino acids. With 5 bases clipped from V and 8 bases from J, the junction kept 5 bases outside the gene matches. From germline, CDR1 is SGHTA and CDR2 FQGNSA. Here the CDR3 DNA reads TGTGCCAGCAGCCAATCGACTAGCGGGAGGGATGAGCAGTTCTTC. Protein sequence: CASSQSTSGRDEQFF.

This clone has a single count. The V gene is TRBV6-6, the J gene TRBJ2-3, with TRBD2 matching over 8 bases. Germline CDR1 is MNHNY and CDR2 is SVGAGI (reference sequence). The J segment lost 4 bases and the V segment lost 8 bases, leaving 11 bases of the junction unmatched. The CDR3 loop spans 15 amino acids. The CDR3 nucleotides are TGTGCCAGCCGCCAAATAGCGGGACTACCAGATACGCAGTATTTT. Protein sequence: CASRQIAGLPDTQYF.

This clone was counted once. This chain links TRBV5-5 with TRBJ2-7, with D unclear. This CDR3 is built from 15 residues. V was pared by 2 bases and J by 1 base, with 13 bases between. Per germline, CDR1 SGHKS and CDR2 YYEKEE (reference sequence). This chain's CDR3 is CASSFAAIPSYEQYF. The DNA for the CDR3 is TGTGCCAGCAGCTTCGCCGCGATTCCTTCCTACGAGCAGTACTTC.

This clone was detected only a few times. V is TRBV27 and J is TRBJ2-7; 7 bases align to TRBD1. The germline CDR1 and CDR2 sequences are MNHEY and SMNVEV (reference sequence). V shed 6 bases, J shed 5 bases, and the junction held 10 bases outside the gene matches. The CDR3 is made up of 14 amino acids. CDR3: CASSPRTGPHEQYF. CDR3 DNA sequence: TGTGCCAGCAGCCCTCGGACAGGTCCCCACGAGCAGTACTTC.

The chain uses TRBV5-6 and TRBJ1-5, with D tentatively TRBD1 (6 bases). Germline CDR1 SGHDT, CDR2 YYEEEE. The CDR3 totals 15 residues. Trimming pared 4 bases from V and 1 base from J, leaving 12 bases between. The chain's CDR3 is CASSRGQLSNQPQHF. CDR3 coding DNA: TGTGCCAGCAGCCGTGGACAGTTAAGCAATCAGCCCCAGCATTTT.

The CDR3 nucleotides read TGTGCCAGCAGCTTTAGAGGGCGTTACAATGAGCAGTTCTTC. This encodes CASSFRGRYNEQFF. The chain combines TRBV7-9 with TRBJ2-1; the D gene is possibly TRBD2 (5 bases). CDR3 length: 14 amino acids. With 3 bases removed from V and 4 bases from J, the gap between germline ends came to 10 bases. Germline CDR1 and CDR2: SEHNR and FQNEAQ (reference sequence).

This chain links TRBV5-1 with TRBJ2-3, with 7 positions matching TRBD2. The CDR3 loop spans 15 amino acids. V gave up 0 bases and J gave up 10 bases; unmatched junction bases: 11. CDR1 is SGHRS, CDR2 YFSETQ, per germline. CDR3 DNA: TGCGCCAGCAGCTTGGTAGCAGCGGCCGCGGGGGCGCAGTATTTT. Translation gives CASSLVAAAAGAQYF.

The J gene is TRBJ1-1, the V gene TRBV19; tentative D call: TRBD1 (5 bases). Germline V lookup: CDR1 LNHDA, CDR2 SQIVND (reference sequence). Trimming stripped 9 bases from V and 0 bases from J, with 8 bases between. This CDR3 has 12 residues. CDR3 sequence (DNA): TGTGCCAGCCGACAGCTGAACACTGAAGCTTTCTTT. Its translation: CASRQLNTEAFF.

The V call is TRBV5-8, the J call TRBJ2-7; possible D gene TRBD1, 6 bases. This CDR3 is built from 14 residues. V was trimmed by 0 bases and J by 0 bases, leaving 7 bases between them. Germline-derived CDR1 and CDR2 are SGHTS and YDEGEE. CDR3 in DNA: TGTGCCAGCAGCTTGGCAGGGGTCTCCTACGAGCAGTACTTC. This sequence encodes CASSLAGVSYEQYF.